This T cell receptor (beta chain) was sequenced in a study of blood T cells in healthy people across ages. The study, taken as a whole, reports: In older individuals, TCR beta diversity per million T cells was lower, falling roughly linearly with age. The lack of PBMC sorting stopped any conclusive naive versus antigen-experienced comparison. Long-lived donors exceeded aged donors in naive CD4+ cells and diversity.

A sample-barcoded 5' primer and a J-beta primer mix were used in a second PCR of about 7 to 12 cycles. TCRdb fed the 5' RACE reads into MiXCR, producing one record per CDR3 protein. The sample lists 600,000 to 850,000 distinct CDR3 sequences; 25% were seen once. The CDR3 contains 14 residues. The germline V gene has CDR1 SGHRS and CDR2 YFSETQ. Trimming at V came to 4 bases and at J to 8 bases, leaving 9 bases not matched to a gene. Remarks on this clonotype: Its antigen remains unidentified.

The study recruited healthy Caucasian donors from Russia who were aged roughly 6 to 95. This sample also appeared in a second study, on T cells of mothers and their children.

This sequence joins TRBV5-1 and TRBJ1-2; TRBD1 agrees at 9 bases. The sequenced material came from blood. This TCR derives from a boy aged 10-17 years in good health. The chain's CDR3 is CASSVGGTGSGYTF. The CDR3 DNA follows: TGCGCCAGCAGCGTAGGAGGGACAGGGAGCGGCTACACCTTC.